Each of the 21 T cell receptor beta chains below was sequenced from the same sample in a study of CD8 T cells in ankylosing spondylitis. TCRdb re-called the 5' RACE reads through MiXCR, storing one row per CDR3 protein. The data show some 87,000 distinct CDR3 sequences, about 9% seen once. The sequenced material came from blood, either unsorted or a sorted T cell fraction (not recorded which). The receptors were gathered from a male donor with ankylosing spondylitis or in good health (not recorded which).

The V and J genes are TRBV12-3 or TRBV12-4 and TRBJ2-1; TRBD1 matches at 9 bases. J gave up 9 bases and V 2 bases, and 11 bases lay outside the gene matches. The CDR3 consists of 16 residues. CDR3 amino acids: CASSLMGQGSWSEQFF. The CDR3 DNA reads TGTGCCAGCAGTTTAATGGGACAGGGAAGTTGGAGTGAGCAGTTCTTC.

This clonotype was counted at least ten times. The chain recombines TRBV27 with TRBJ2-3, with D unresolved. This CDR3 region has 12 residues. Trimming cost V 1 base and J 6 bases, with 5 bases left between them. Germline CDR1 reads MNHEY; CDR2 reads SMNVEV (reference sequence). CDR3 coding DNA: TGTGCCAGCAGTTTATGGGGTGATACGCAGTATTTT. This encodes CASSLWGDTQYF.

This clonotype was seen many times. The genes are TRBV5-1 and TRBJ2-7, with D maybe TRBD2 (6 bases). V lost 7 bases to trimming and J lost 3 bases, with 11 bases between them. The CDR3 sequence is 12 residues long. Germline CDR1 is SGHRS and CDR2 is YFSETQ. This chain's CDR3 is CASGTSVYEQYF. As DNA, the CDR3 is TGCGCCAGCGGGACTTCCGTCTACGAGCAGTACTTC.

This clonotype was observed a few times. This chain links TRBV5-1 with TRBJ2-7, with no clear D. Trimming removed 0 bases from V and 7 bases from J, with 11 bases in between. The CDR3 extends over 13 amino acids. Per germline, CDR1 SGHRS and CDR2 YFSETQ. The CDR3: CASSLGPMREQYF. DNA of the CDR3: TGCGCCAGCAGCTTGGGACCGATGAGGGAGCAGTACTTC.

This clonotype was recorded many times. The V call is TRBV20-1, the J call TRBJ2-7; TRBD2 is a possible D gene (5 bases). The CDR3 extends over 13 amino acids. Germline V gene data show CDR1 as DFQATT and CDR2 as SNEGSKA (reference sequence). V was cut by 6 bases and J by 0 bases, with 12 bases left in between. The CDR3 bases are TGCAGTGCGGCTGCGGGTAGCTCCTACGAGCAGTACTTC. Amino acids: CSAAAGSSYEQYF.

This clonotype was found many times. This sequence joins TRBV6-2 or TRBV6-3 and TRBJ2-2; no definite D call. CDR1 MNHEY and CDR2 SVGEGT come from the germline V gene. This CDR3 contains 13 residues. V was clipped by 6 bases and J by 7 bases, with 12 bases between them. The CDR3 here is CASSSYSSGELFF. CDR3 sequence (DNA): TGTGCCAGCAGCTCCTACTCTAGCGGGGAGCTGTTTTTT.

This clonotype was detected ten times or more. The genes are TRBV5-1 and TRBJ2-7, with D possibly TRBD2 on 6 matching bases. V lost 4 bases to trimming and J lost 0 bases, with 11 bases between them. CDR3 length: 14 amino acids. Germline V gene sequence: CDR1 SGHRS, CDR2 YFSETQ. The CDR3 protein is CASSPGLFSYEQYF. CDR3 DNA: TGCGCCAGCAGCCCGGGACTTTTCTCCTACGAGCAGTACTTC.

This clonotype was seen at least ten times. J is TRBJ2-2 and V is TRBV29-1; D remains ambiguous. Trimming removed 7 bases at V and 1 base at J, with 13 bases between. This CDR3 is 14 amino acids long. Germline V gene data show CDR1 as SQVTM and CDR2 as ANQGSEA. CDR3 nucleotides: TGCAGCGCCGAGGAGTTGGAGAACACCGGGGAGCTGTTTTTT. This sequence encodes CSAEELENTGELFF.

This clonotype came up many times. This chain links TRBV3-1 with TRBJ2-7; 10 bases are shared with TRBD2. The CDR3 extends over 16 amino acids. CDR1 is LGHDT, CDR2 YNNKEL, per germline (reference sequence). Losses at the gene ends were 4 bases for V and 3 bases for J; bases not matched to a gene: 9. CDR3 residues: CASSPNDGTSVYEQYF. The CDR3 DNA reads TGTGCCAGCAGCCCGAACGATGGGACTAGCGTCTACGAGCAGTACTTC.

In its sample, this clonotype was seen many times. The V call is TRBV4-2, the J call TRBJ2-1; no definite D call. The CDR3 extends over 17 amino acids. Germline V gives CDR1 LGHNA, CDR2 YNFKEQ. V was clipped by 4 bases and J by 1 base, with 17 bases between them. The DNA of the CDR3 is TGTGCCAGCAGCCTAATTGGTGGCGGATCATCCTACAATGAGCAGTTCTTC. It codes for CASSLIGGGSSYNEQFF.

This clonotype was counted ten times or more. V is TRBV20-1 and J is TRBJ2-7; D gene unclear. The germline gives CDR1 DFQATT, CDR2 SNEGSKA (reference sequence). Trimming stripped 5 bases from V and 2 bases from J, with 16 bases between. The CDR3 has 14 amino acids. The CDR3 sequence is CSAPDILSTYEQYF. DNA for the CDR3: TGCAGTGCTCCTGACATCTTATCAACCTACGAGCAGTACTTC.

In this sample, this clonotype turned up many times. This chain joins TRBV5-5 and TRBJ2-4, with D tentatively TRBD2 (5 bases). V was pared by 4 bases and J by 7 bases, with 15 bases between. The CDR3 has 14 amino acids. Germline V gene lookup returns CDR1 SGHKS and CDR2 YYEKEE (reference sequence). As DNA, the CDR3 is TGTGCCAGCAGCCAAACGGGATTGGCGAACATTCAGTACTTC. Protein product: CASSQTGLANIQYF.

This clonotype was detected ten times or more. J is TRBJ2-2 and V is TRBV5-1, with D possibly being TRBD2 (5 bases). The V end lost 0 bases, the J end lost 1 base, and 10 bases lay between the germline ends. The CDR3 is 16 amino acids. The germline gives CDR1 SGHRS, CDR2 YFSETQ. CDR3 DNA sequence: TGCGCCAGCAGCTTGGGGCTAGCCAGGAACACCGGGGAGCTGTTTTTT. Its protein product is CASSLGLARNTGELFF.

This clonotype turned up a few times. The chain is built from TRBV11-1 and TRBJ2-3, with 14 bases lining up with TRBD2. Germline CDR1 SGHAT, CDR2 FQDESV (reference sequence). The V segment lost 4 bases and the J segment 0 bases; nucleotides outside the gene matches: 6. The CDR3 spans 18 residues. The CDR3 region is CASSSRLAGGPSTDTQYF. The CDR3 region has the DNA TGTGCCAGCAGCTCAAGACTAGCGGGGGGGCCGAGCACAGATACGCAGTATTTT.

This clonotype was observed at least ten times. The chain couples TRBV18 to TRBJ2-7, with a weak D call TRBD1 (6 bases). Trimming removed 0 bases from V and 4 bases from J, with 16 bases in between. The V gene's germline CDR1 is KGHSH and CDR2 LQKENI. This CDR3 spans 16 amino acids. This chain's CDR3 is CASSPPDSPIFYEQYF. The CDR3 DNA reads TGTGCCAGCTCACCACCGGACAGTCCCATTTTTTACGAGCAGTACTTC. Full variable domain (rest looked up from reference TRBV18 and TRBJ2-7): NAGVMQNPRHLVRRRGQEARLRCSPMKGHSHVYWYRQLPEEGLKFMVYLQKENIIDESGMPKERFSAEFPKEGPSILRIQQVVRGDSAAYFCASSPPDSPIFYEQYFGPGTRLTVT.

This clonotype was counted at least ten times. The gene calls are TRBV20-1 and TRBJ2-1, with D perhaps TRBD2 (7 bases). V shed 1 base and J shed 1 base, with 17 bases lying between them. Germline CDR1 and CDR2: DFQATT and SNEGSKA (reference sequence). This CDR3 has 17 residues. In DNA, the CDR3 is TGCAGTGCTAGAGTTCTAGGTGGGGGGGCATCCTACAATGAGCAGTTCTTC. Translating it yields CSARVLGGGASYNEQFF.

In this sample, this clonotype turned up many times. DNA for the CDR3: TGTGCCAGCAGCGCGGGACAGGGAAGGTACGAGCAGTACTTC. Its protein is CASSAGQGRYEQYF. V gene TRBV9 combines with J gene TRBJ2-7, with TRBD1 matching over 9 bases. The ends lost 3 bases at V and 4 bases at J; junction bases unmatched: 5. The germline V gene encodes CDR1 SGDLS and CDR2 YYNGEE. This CDR3 has 14 residues. Full variable domain (outside the CDR3, taken from reference TRBV9 and TRBJ2-7): DSGVTQTPKHLITATGQRVTLRCSPRSGDLSVYWYQQSLDQGLQFLIQYYNGEERAKGNILERFSAQQFPDLHSELNLSSLELGDSALYFCASSAGQGRYEQYFGPGTRLTVT.

This clonotype showed up just once. A much larger clonotype is one base distant, so this may be a read error. This chain links TRBV7-3 with TRBJ1-5; the D call may be TRBD1 or TRBD2 (5 bases each). Judging by the DNA end, TRBJ2-3 fits better; the J call may be wrong. Per the germline V gene, CDR1 is SGHTA and CDR2 is FQGTGA. The CDR3 covers 14 residues. The CDR3 DNA is TGTGCCAGCAGCTCTAATACCGGGACCCCGAGCCAGTATTTT. This encodes CASSSNTGTPSQYF.

This clonotype was detected many times. The rearrangement uses TRBV6-5 and TRBJ2-3; D possibly corresponds to TRBD2 (7 bases). The V gene lost 2 bases and the J gene lost 1 base, with 13 bases spanning the gap. Germline CDR1 and CDR2: MNHEY and SVGAGI. The CDR3 loop spans 16 amino acids. As DNA, the CDR3 is TGTGCCAGCAGTTACGCGGGGGCCCCGGGCACAGATACGCAGTATTTT. Protein: CASSYAGAPGTDTQYF.

Concerning this clonotype itself: With a much larger clone just one base away, this may be a read error. This chain uses TRBV29-1 with TRBJ2-2, with TRBD2 as a possible D gene (5 bases). This CDR3 has 14 residues. The V gene's germline CDR1 is SQVTM and CDR2 ANQGSEA. CDR3 DNA: TGCAGCGTTGAAGATCGGGCAGGCACCGGGGAGCCGTTTTTT. Protein sequence: CSVEDRAGTGEPFF.

This clonotype occurred many times. The J gene is TRBJ2-2, the V gene TRBV24-1; 8 bases map to TRBD1. The V gene end was trimmed by 10 bases and the J gene end by 4 bases; junction bases not matched to a gene: 7. The CDR3 has 14 amino acids. Germline CDR1 and CDR2: KGHDR and SFDVKD. The CDR3 DNA follows: TGTGCCACTAGAGGACAGGGTGCCACCGGGGAGCTGTTTTTT. It codes for CATRGQGATGELFF.